This T cell receptor beta chain stems from a study of shared clonotypes between healthy human individuals. Study background: A couple of women and a few men aged 18 to 49 served as donors.

On this clone itself: Its antigen remains unidentified.

The CDR3 has 14 amino acids. Trimming at V came to 4 bases and at J to 4 bases, leaving 3 bases not matched to a gene. Germline V gene lookup returns CDR1 SGHRS and CDR2 YFSETQ. Whole-study findings and limits: Sequencing depth was expected to affect clonotype sharing among donors. What naive subsets generally showed was a larger estimated richness than memory subsets showed.

The input for sorted-subset replicate PCRs was about 210 ng DNA, 25,000 to 30,000 T cell genomes. Assay used: immunoSEQ multiplex PCR; TCRdb lists only in-frame clones, some missing. The sample holds roughly 700,000 clones, less than 95% seen once. Sequencing was carried out using memory CD8+ T cells from PBMCs. As to subset: CD45RO+ cells pooled with CCR7-negative TemRA cells. This clonotype originated in a young man in good health. Some clones in this sample may be carry-over from other donors' samples. The chain recombines TRBV5-1 with TRBJ1-4; the match to TRBD1 covers 8 bases. The CDR3: CASSEDRVNEKLFF. CDR3 bases: TGCGCCAGCAGCGAGGACAGGGTTAATGAAAAACTGTTTTTT.